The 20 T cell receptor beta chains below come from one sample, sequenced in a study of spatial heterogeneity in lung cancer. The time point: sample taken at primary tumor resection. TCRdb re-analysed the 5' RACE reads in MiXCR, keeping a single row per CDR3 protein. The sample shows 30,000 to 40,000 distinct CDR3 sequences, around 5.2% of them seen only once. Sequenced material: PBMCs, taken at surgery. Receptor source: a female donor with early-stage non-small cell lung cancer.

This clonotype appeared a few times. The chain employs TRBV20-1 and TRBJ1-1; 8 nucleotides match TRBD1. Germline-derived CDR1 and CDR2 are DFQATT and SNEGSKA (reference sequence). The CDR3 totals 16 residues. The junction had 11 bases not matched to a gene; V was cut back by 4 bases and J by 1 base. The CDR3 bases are TGCAGTGCTAACCTCAAGACAGGGGCCTCGAACACTGAAGCTTTCTTT. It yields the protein CSANLKTGASNTEAFF.

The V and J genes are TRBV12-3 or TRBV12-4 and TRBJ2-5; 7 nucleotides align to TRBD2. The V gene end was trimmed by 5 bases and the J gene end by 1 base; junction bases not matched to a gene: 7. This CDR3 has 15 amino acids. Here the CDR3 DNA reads TGTGCCAGCAGTCTCACTAGCGTTCGCCAAGAGACCCAGTACTTC. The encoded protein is CASSLTSVRQETQYF.

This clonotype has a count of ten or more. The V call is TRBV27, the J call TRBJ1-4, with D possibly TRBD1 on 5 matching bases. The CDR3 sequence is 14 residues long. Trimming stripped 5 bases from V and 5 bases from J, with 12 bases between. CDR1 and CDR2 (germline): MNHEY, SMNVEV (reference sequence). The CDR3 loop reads CASSRGVANEKLFF. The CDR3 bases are TGTGCCAGCAGTCGGGGGGTCGCAAATGAAAAACTGTTTTTT. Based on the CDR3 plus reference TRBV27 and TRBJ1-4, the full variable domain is EAQVTQNPRYLITVTGKKLTVTCSQNMNHEYMSWYRQDPGLGLRQIYYSMNVEVTDKGDVPEGYKVSRKEKRNFPLILESPSPNQTSLYFCASSRGVANEKLFFGSGTQLSVL.

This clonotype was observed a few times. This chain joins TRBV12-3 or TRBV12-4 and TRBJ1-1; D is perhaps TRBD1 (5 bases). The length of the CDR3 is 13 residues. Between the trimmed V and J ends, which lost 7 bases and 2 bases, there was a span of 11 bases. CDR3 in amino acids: CASNRQRNTEAFF. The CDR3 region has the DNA TGTGCCAGCAACCGACAGCGTAACACTGAAGCTTTCTTT.

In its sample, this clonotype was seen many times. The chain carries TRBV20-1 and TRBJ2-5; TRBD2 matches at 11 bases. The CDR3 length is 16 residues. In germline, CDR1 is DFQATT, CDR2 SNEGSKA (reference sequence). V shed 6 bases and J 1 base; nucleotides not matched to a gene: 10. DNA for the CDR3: TGCAGTGCCCCCCTCCTAGCGGGGGGCCCCCAAGAGACCCAGTACTTC. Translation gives CSAPLLAGGPQETQYF.

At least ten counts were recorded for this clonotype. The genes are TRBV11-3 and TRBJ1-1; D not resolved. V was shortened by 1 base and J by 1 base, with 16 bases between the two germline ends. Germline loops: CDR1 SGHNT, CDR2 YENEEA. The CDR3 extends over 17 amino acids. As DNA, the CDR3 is TGTGCCAGCAGCTTAGGCCGCCGTGGGAGCAGGAACACTGAAGCTTTCTTT. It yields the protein CASSLGRRGSRNTEAFF.

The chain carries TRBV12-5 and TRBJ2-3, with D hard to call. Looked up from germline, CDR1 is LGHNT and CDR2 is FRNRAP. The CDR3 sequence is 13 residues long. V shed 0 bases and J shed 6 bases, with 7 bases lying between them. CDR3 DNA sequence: TGTGCTAGTGGTTTGGTACGTCTGGATACGCAGTATTTT. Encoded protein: CASGLVRLDTQYF.

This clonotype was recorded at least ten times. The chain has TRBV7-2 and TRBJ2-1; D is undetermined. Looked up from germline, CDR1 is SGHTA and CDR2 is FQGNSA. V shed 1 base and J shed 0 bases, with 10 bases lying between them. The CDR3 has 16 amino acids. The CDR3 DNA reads TGTGCCAGCAGCTTAGATCGGAGCAGCTCCTACAATGAGCAGTTCTTC. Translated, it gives CASSLDRSSSYNEQFF. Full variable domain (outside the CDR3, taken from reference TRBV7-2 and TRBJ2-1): GAGVSQSPSNKVTEKGKDVELRCDPISGHTALYWYRQSLGQGLEFLIYFQGNSAPDKSGLPSDRFSAERTGGSVSTLTIQRTQQEDSAVYLCASSLDRSSSYNEQFFGPGTRLTVL.

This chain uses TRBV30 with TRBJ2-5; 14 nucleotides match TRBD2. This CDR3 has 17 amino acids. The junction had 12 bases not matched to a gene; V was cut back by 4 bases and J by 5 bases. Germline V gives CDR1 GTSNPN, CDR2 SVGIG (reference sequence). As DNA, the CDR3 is TGTGCCTGGATAAGACTAGCGGGGGGGCGCCTGCAGGAGACCCAGTACTTC. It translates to CAWIRLAGGRLQETQYF.

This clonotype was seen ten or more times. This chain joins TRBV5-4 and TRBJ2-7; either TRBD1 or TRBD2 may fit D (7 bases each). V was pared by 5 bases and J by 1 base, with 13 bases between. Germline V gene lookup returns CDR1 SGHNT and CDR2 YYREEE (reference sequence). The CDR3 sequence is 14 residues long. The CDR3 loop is CASRRQGGSYEQYF. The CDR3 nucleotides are TGTGCCAGCAGGAGACAGGGAGGGTCCTACGAGCAGTACTTC.

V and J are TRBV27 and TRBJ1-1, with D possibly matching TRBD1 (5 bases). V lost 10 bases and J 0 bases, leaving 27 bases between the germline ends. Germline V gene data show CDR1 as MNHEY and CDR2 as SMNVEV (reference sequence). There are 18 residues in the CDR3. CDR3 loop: CATAGAGNSPRMNTEAFF. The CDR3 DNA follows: TGTGCCACCGCCGGGGCTGGGAACTCGCCAAGGATGAACACTGAAGCTTTCTTT.

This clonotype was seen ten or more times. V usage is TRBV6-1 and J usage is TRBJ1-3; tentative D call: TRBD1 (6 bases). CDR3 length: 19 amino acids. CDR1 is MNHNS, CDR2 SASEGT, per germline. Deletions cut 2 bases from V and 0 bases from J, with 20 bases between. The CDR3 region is CASSEYPPGGASSGNTIYF. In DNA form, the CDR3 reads TGTGCCAGCAGTGAATACCCGCCCGGGGGGGCGAGCTCTGGAAACACCATATATTTT.

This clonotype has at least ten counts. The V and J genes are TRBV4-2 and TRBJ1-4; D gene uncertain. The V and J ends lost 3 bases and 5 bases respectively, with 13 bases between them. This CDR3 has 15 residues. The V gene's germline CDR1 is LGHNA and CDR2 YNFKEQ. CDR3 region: CASSQPGTENEKLFF. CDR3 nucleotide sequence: TGTGCCAGCAGCCAGCCCGGAACGGAGAATGAAAAACTGTTTTTT.

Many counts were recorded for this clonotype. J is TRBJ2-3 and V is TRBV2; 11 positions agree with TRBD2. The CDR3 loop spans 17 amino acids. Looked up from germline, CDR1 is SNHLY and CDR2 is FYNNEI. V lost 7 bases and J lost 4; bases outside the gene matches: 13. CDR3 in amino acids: CASNPSGGKTAADTQYF. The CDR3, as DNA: TGTGCCAGCAACCCTAGCGGGGGGAAGACGGCCGCAGATACGCAGTATTTT.

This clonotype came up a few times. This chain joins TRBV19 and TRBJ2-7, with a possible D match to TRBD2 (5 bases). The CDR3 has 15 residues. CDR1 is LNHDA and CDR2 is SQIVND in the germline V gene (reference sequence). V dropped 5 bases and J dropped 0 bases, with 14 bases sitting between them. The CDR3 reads CASSLSAGSSYEQYF. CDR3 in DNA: TGTGCCAGTAGTCTATCGGCGGGTAGCTCCTACGAGCAGTACTTC.

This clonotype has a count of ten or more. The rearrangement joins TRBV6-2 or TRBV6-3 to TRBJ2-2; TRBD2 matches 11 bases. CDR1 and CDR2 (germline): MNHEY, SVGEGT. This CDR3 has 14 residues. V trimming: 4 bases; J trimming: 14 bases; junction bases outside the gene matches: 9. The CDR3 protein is CASSLLSSGGQLFF. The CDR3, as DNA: TGTGCCAGCAGTTTACTTTCTAGCGGGGGGCAACTGTTTTTT.

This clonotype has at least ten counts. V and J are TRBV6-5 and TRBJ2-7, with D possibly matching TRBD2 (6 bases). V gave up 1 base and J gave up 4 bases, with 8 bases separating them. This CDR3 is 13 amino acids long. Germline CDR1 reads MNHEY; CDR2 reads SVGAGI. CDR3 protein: CASSYLRGYEQYF. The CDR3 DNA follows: TGTGCCAGCAGTTACTTGCGGGGATACGAGCAGTACTTC.

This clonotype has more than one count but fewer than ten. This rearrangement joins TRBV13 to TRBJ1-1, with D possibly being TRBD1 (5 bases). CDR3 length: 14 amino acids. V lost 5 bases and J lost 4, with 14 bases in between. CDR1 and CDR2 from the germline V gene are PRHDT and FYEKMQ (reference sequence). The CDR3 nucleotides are TGTGCCAGCAGCCTCGGGACCCGCGGCACTGAAGCTTTCTTT. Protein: CASSLGTRGTEAFF.

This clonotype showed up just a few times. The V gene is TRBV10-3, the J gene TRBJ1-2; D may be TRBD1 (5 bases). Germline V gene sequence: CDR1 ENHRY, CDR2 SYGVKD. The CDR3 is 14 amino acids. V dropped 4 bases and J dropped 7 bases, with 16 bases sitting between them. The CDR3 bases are TGTGCCATCAGTGCGGGCTCCAGGGTCCGTGGCTACACCTTC. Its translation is CAISAGSRVRGYTF.

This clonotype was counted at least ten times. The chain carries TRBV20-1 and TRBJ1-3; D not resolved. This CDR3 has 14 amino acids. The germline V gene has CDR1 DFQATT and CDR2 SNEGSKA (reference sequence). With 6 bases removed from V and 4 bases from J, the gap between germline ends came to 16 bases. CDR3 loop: CSAQDSLSGNTIYF. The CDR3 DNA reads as TGCAGTGCCCAGGACTCTCTGAGCGGAAACACCATATATTTT.